Each of the 11 T cell receptor beta chains below was sequenced from the same sample in a study of blood T cell repertoires in COVID-19 (dated by TCRdb to about 2020). Library preparation was by the immunoSEQ multiplex PCR assay. Entries here come from immuneACCESS through TCRdb and include only in-frame sequences with V and J called. Some clones fail to appear in such tables; in the studies checked, an unresolved V gene covers under half of the shortfall, and the cause of the remainder is unknown. This sample comprises about 92,000 clones, 80% of them detected only once. 10% to 13% of the sample comes from the top ten. The sample taken for sequencing was peripheral blood. Every receptor here comes from a woman in her 70s with acute or convalescent COVID-19.

The chain has TRBV6-5 and TRBJ1-1, with D possibly being TRBD1 (5 bases). This CDR3 contains 16 residues. The V and J ends lost 2 bases and 0 bases respectively, with 13 bases between them. Looked up from germline, CDR1 is MNHEY and CDR2 is SVGAGI. The CDR3 DNA reads as TGTGCCAGCAGTTACCCCCGGACAACAATGAACACTGAAGCTTTCTTT. It codes for CASSYPRTTMNTEAFF.

In regard to this clone: Other nucleotide sequences from this sample produce the same CDR3. The chain links TRBV6-5 to TRBJ2-2; D not resolved. CDR3 length: 13 residues. The germline gives CDR1 MNHEY, CDR2 SVGAGI. V lost 2 bases, J lost 5 bases, and 6 bases lay in between. The CDR3 sequence is CASSYQNTGELFF. Here the CDR3 DNA reads TGTGCCAGCAGTTACCAGAATACCGGGGAGCTGTTTTTT.

The chain is built from TRBV7-9 and TRBJ2-7; TRBD2 might be the D (6 bases). V was shortened by 5 bases and J by 0 bases, with 11 bases between the two germline ends. CDR3 length: 14 amino acids. CDR1 is SEHNR and CDR2 is FQNEAQ in the germline V gene (reference sequence). Here the CDR3 reads CASSKEGSSYEQYF. The DNA of the CDR3 is TGTGCCAGCAGCAAGGAGGGAAGCTCCTACGAGCAGTACTTC.

This chain joins TRBV6-5 and TRBJ1-5; D is possibly TRBD1 (5 bases). The CDR3 length is 15 residues. V lost 6 bases, J lost 5 bases, and 17 bases lay in between. The germline gives CDR1 MNHEY, CDR2 SVGAGI. The CDR3 nucleotides are TGTGCCAGCAGCCCGGGTACGCCGGGGGATCAGCCCCAGCATTTT. This gives the protein CASSPGTPGDQPQHF.

V is TRBV5-1 and J is TRBJ2-1, with D unclear. The CDR3 length is 13 residues. The germline gives CDR1 SGHRS, CDR2 YFSETQ. The V end lost 1 base, the J end lost 5 bases, and 7 bases lay between the germline ends. CDR3 protein: CASSLLGDNEQFF. The CDR3 DNA sequence: TGCGCCAGCAGCTTGCTTGGAGACAATGAGCAGTTCTTC. Full variable domain (missing parts from reference TRBV5-1 and TRBJ2-1): KAGVTQTPRYLIKTRGQQVTLSCSPISGHRSVSWYQQTPGQGLQFLFEYFSETQRNKGNFPGRFSGRQFSNSRSEMNVSTLELGDSALYLCASSLLGDNEQFFGPGTRLTVL.

This clone has just one count. The chain links TRBV3-1 (or the pseudogene TRBV3-2) to TRBJ2-5, with 11 positions matching TRBD2. The trim removed 4 bases at V and 2 bases at J, leaving 3 bases unmatched. The germline V gene encodes CDR1 LGHDT and CDR2 YNNKEL (reference sequence). This CDR3 spans 15 amino acids. The CDR3: CASSRVAGGQETQYF. DNA of the CDR3: TGTGCCAGCAGCCGGGTAGCGGGAGGGCAAGAGACCCAGTACTTC.

This sequence joins TRBV6-5 and TRBJ2-1, with D maybe TRBD2 (6 bases). Germline V gene lookup returns CDR1 MNHEY and CDR2 SVGAGI. V shed 5 bases and J shed 8 bases, with 13 bases lying between them. The CDR3 contains 13 residues. The DNA of the CDR3 is TGTGCCAGCAGTAAACTCGGGACTTATGAGCAGTTCTTC. Translation: CASSKLGTYEQFF.

In this sample, this clone turned up once. The chain links TRBV28 to TRBJ2-7; 10 nucleotides align to TRBD2. The trim removed 1 base at V and 6 bases at J, leaving 6 bases unmatched. Germline lookup yields CDR1 MDHEN and CDR2 SYDVKM. CDR3 length: 15 residues. CDR3 loop: CASSLSPSGRGEQYF. As DNA, the CDR3 is TGTGCCAGCAGTTTATCCCCTAGCGGGAGAGGCGAGCAGTACTTC.

This sequence joins TRBV11-2 and TRBJ2-7; D may be TRBD2 (7 bases). V gave up 6 bases and J gave up 3 bases, with 15 bases separating them. Germline assignment: CDR1 SGHAT and CDR2 FQNNGV. This CDR3 is 14 amino acids long. Here the CDR3 DNA reads TGTGCCAGCAGTTCCGGGGGGCAGAACTACGAGCAGTACTTC. Protein product: CASSSGGQNYEQYF.

V usage is TRBV5-1 and J usage is TRBJ1-2; possibly TRBD1 for D (6 bases). V was clipped by 0 bases and J by 8 bases, with 14 bases between them. CDR1 is SGHRS and CDR2 is YFSETQ in the germline V gene. The CDR3 runs 14 residues. CDR3 bases: TGCGCCAGCAGCTTGGATGCCAGGGGTAGAGGCTACACCTTC. Translation: CASSLDARGRGYTF.

A remark on this clone: Germline is not matched at one junction end, which may reflect a read error. J is TRBJ2-1 and V is TRBV5-1; D is unresolved. Germline CDR1 reads SGHRS; CDR2 reads YFSETQ. The CDR3 totals 11 residues. The CDR3 region is CASSSFNEQFF. CDR3 nucleotide sequence: TGCGCCAGCAGCTCCTTCAATGAGCAGTTCTTC.